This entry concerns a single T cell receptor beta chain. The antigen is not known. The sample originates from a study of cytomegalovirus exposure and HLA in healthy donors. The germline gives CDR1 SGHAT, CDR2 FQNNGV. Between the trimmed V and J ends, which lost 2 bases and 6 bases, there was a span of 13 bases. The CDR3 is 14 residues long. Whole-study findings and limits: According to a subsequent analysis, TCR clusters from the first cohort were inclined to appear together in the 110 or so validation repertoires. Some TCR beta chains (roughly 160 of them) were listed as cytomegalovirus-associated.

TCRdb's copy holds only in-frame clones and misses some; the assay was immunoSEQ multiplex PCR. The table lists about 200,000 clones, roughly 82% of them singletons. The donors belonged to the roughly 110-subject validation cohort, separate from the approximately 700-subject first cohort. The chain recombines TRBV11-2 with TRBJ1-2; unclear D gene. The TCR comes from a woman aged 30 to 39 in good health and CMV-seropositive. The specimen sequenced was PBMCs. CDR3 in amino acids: CASSLWTLGNGYTF. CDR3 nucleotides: TGTGCCAGCAGCTTATGGACTCTCGGGAATGGCTACACCTTC.